A single sample is the source of the 27 T cell receptor beta chains below, sequenced in a study of T-cell reconstitution after alpha-beta-depleted transplantation in children. Preparation of the TCRbeta library involved a method that used unique molecular identifiers. TCRdb passed the PCR reads through MiXCR, listing each CDR3 protein once. This sample yields roughly 420,000 distinct CDR3 sequences, of which 15% to 20% are seen a single time; around 30% belongs to the top ten. The material was PBMCs, mostly from graft donor cells, obtained 360 days after TCRalphabeta/CD19-depleted stem cell transplant. The receptors derive from a boy under two years old who had a stem cell transplant for Wiskott-Aldrich syndrome, so the T cells may come from the graft donor.

This clonotype has more than one count but fewer than ten. The rearrangement links TRBV28 to TRBJ2-5; 7 nucleotides agree with TRBD1. Germline V gene lookup returns CDR1 MDHEN and CDR2 SYDVKM. The V gene end was trimmed by 2 bases and the J gene end by 5 bases; junction bases not matched to a gene: 5. This CDR3 spans 14 amino acids. The CDR3 bases are TGTGCCAGCAGTTTAGAGAGGGGGCGGGAGACCCAGTACTTC. Its translation is CASSLERGRETQYF.

This sequence joins TRBV2 and TRBJ2-5; D is uncertain. The CDR3 consists of 13 residues. The V end lost 3 bases, the J end lost 3 bases, and 8 bases lay between the germline ends. The germline V gene has CDR1 SNHLY and CDR2 FYNNEI. CDR3 DNA: TGTGCCAGCAGTGAGAGTAGAAAAGAGACCCAGTACTTC. It specifies CASSESRKETQYF.

Ten or more counts support this clonotype. The V and J genes are TRBV6-1 and TRBJ1-4; a weak D match, TRBD1 (6 bases). V dropped 5 bases and J dropped 8 bases, with 12 bases sitting between them. This CDR3 has 13 amino acids. From germline, CDR1 is MNHNS and CDR2 SASEGT. In DNA form, the CDR3 reads TGTGCCAGCAGTCGACAGGTAGAAGAAAAACTGTTTTTT. This codes for CASSRQVEEKLFF.

The chain joins TRBV13 to TRBJ2-1, with D unresolved. This CDR3 is 18 amino acids long. V was shortened by 5 bases and J by 3 bases, with 23 bases between the two germline ends. Looked up from germline, CDR1 is PRHDT and CDR2 is FYEKMQ (reference sequence). CDR3 DNA sequence: TGTGCCAGCAGCCCGCCCCCTAGAAAGCCAAATCTCTACAATGAGCAGTTCTTC. Translated, it gives CASSPPPRKPNLYNEQFF. Complete variable domain (other parts from reference TRBV13 and TRBJ2-1): AAGVIQSPRHLIKEKRETATLKCYPIPRHDTVYWYQQGPGQDPQFLISFYEKMQSDKGSIPDRFSAQQFSDYHSELNMSSLELGDSALYFCASSPPPRKPNLYNEQFFGPGTRLTVL.

The table lists this clonotype with a few counts. This chain links TRBV12-3 or TRBV12-4 with TRBJ2-7; 10 bases map to TRBD2. The V and J ends lost 3 bases and 2 bases, in that order; junction bases with no gene match: 4. The CDR3 has 15 residues. The CDR3 DNA follows: TGTGCCAGCAGTTTTGGACTAGCGGCCACCTACGAGCAGTACTTC. Its protein is CASSFGLAATYEQYF.

This clonotype turned up a few times. V gene TRBV7-2 combines with J gene TRBJ1-5, with unresolved D. The CDR3 has 14 residues. Germline V gene data show CDR1 as SGHTA and CDR2 as FQGNSA. V was pared by 2 bases and J by 0 bases, with 5 bases between. The DNA of the CDR3 is TGTGCCAGCAGCTTAATTGCTAGCAATCAGCCCCAGCATTTT. This translates into CASSLIASNQPQHF.

This clonotype was recorded a few times. This chain links TRBV24-1 with TRBJ1-2; no firm D call. CDR1 KGHDR and CDR2 SFDVKD come from the germline V gene. V dropped 9 bases and J dropped 5 bases, with 12 bases sitting between them. This CDR3 region has 12 residues. CDR3 sequence (DNA): TGTGCCACCTCGGAGACGGATTATGGCTACACCTTC. Translated, it gives CATSETDYGYTF.

The J gene is TRBJ2-1, the V gene TRBV10-3; D might be TRBD1 (6 bases). V was shortened by 5 bases and J by 4 bases, with 18 bases between the two germline ends. Looked up from germline, CDR1 is ENHRY and CDR2 is SYGVKD. The CDR3 totals 16 residues. CDR3 in amino acids: CAISSQAQGPYNEQFF. The CDR3 coding sequence is TGTGCCATCAGTTCCCAGGCACAGGGTCCTTACAATGAGCAGTTCTTC.

The genes are TRBV10-3 and TRBJ2-1; TRBD2 aligns across 12 bases. Trimming took 4 bases from V and 0 from J; bases not matched to a gene: 7. CDR1 is ENHRY, CDR2 SYGVKD, per germline. There are 18 residues in the CDR3. The CDR3 sequence is CAISVTSGGPSSYNEQFF. The CDR3 nucleotides are TGTGCCATCAGTGTGACTAGCGGGGGCCCTAGCTCCTACAATGAGCAGTTCTTC.

There are a few counts of this clonotype. The rearrangement links TRBV20-1 to TRBJ2-3; no clear D. The CDR3 runs to 17 residues. Looked up from germline, CDR1 is DFQATT and CDR2 is SNEGSKA (reference sequence). Trimming took off 5 bases at V and 1 base at J, with 22 bases between the two ends. This CDR3 reads CSASTLEESIGTDTQYF. CDR3 DNA: TGCAGTGCTTCCACCTTAGAAGAGAGTATCGGCACAGATACGCAGTATTTT.

Remarks on this clonotype: This clone may be a read error of a much larger clone one base away. J is TRBJ2-5 and V is TRBV12-3 or TRBV12-4, with 9 bases that match TRBD2. With 6 bases clipped from V and 3 bases from J, the junction kept 14 bases outside the gene matches. The CDR3 runs to 17 residues. The CDR3 DNA is TGTGCCAGCAGCCGGGCCCTGAATAGCGGGGGAGAAGAGACCCAGTACTTC. It translates to CASSRALNSGGEETQYF.

CDR3 residues: CATSRAGRKADTQYF. The CDR3 DNA sequence: TGTGCCACCAGCAGAGCAGGGAGGAAAGCAGATACGCAGTATTTT. This chain joins TRBV15 and TRBJ2-3; the D gene is possibly TRBD2 (6 bases). V was shortened by 1 base and J by 4 bases, with 12 bases between the two germline ends. The length of the CDR3 is 15 residues. CDR1 is LNHNV and CDR2 is YYDKDF in the germline V gene (reference sequence).

The chain links TRBV5-1 to TRBJ2-1; 10 nucleotides agree with TRBD2. Trimming cost V 3 bases and J 4 bases; bases outside gene matches: 7. The CDR3 length is 16 residues. Germline loops: CDR1 SGHRS, CDR2 YFSETQ. DNA of the CDR3: TGCGCCAGCAGCTACTCCCCTAGCGGGGGTTACAATGAGCAGTTCTTC. Its translation is CASSYSPSGGYNEQFF.

The rearrangement uses TRBV4-2 and TRBJ2-7; 8 positions agree with TRBD2. The CDR3 consists of 15 residues. CDR1 LGHNA and CDR2 YNFKEQ come from the germline V gene. V shed 3 bases and J 6 bases; nucleotides not matched to a gene: 10. The CDR3 is CASSHHRGGPGEQYF. CDR3 bases: TGTGCCAGCAGCCACCACCGCGGGGGGCCGGGCGAGCAGTACTTC.

A few counts support this clonotype. This chain connects TRBV10-1 to TRBJ2-3; 8 positions match TRBD2. Germline V gene lookup returns CDR1 WNHNN and CDR2 SYGVQD (reference sequence). The CDR3 is 13 residues long. V gave up 6 bases and J gave up 4 bases; unmatched junction bases: 3. CDR3 in amino acids: CASSGGVPDTQYF. The CDR3 DNA sequence: TGCGCCAGCAGCGGGGGGGTCCCAGATACGCAGTATTTT.

This clonotype was counted many times. The V and J genes are TRBV4-3 and TRBJ2-1; D is unclear. The CDR3 sequence is 17 residues long. Trimming pared 4 bases from V and 9 bases from J, leaving 25 bases between. Germline V gene sequence: CDR1 LGHNA, CDR2 YSLEER. The CDR3 nucleotides read TGCGCCAGCAGCCTCAAACCGTGGGCCCAGGTCGGGTTTGAGCAGTTCTTC. As protein: CASSLKPWAQVGFEQFF.

The J gene is TRBJ1-5, the V gene TRBV20-1; 8 nucleotides align to TRBD1. The V and J ends lost 6 bases and 1 base, in that order; junction bases with no gene match: 2. The CDR3 spans 13 residues. Germline V gene data show CDR1 as DFQATT and CDR2 as SNEGSKA (reference sequence). CDR3 residues: CSARQGSNQPQHF. In DNA, the CDR3 is TGCAGTGCAAGACAGGGGAGCAATCAGCCCCAGCATTTT.

This clonotype was counted many times. The chain recombines TRBV5-1 with TRBJ2-7, with TRBD1 matching over 10 bases. The CDR3 runs to 11 residues. The germline gives CDR1 SGHRS, CDR2 YFSETQ. V dropped 4 bases and J dropped 11; count of bases not matched to a gene: 3. In DNA form, the CDR3 reads TGCGCCAGCAGCCCCGGGACAGGGGAGTACTTC. Protein sequence: CASSPGTGEYF.

V is TRBV3-1 and J is TRBJ2-3, with TRBD1 matching over 7 bases. Trimming at V came to 0 bases and at J to 1 base, leaving 10 bases not matched to a gene. Germline CDR1 reads LGHDT; CDR2 reads YNNKEL (reference sequence). The CDR3 is 18 residues long. The CDR3 sequence is CASSQDHLAGGGTDTQYF. CDR3 DNA sequence: TGTGCCAGCAGCCAAGATCATTTGGCAGGGGGTGGCACAGATACGCAGTATTTT.

The rearrangement links TRBV10-3 to TRBJ2-7; 9 nucleotides agree with TRBD1. Trimming at V came to 6 bases and at J to 5 bases, leaving 5 bases not matched to a gene. Germline assignment: CDR1 ENHRY and CDR2 SYGVKD. The CDR3 covers 13 residues. This CDR3 is CAIREQGANEQYF. The CDR3 DNA sequence: TGTGCCATCAGGGAACAGGGGGCCAACGAGCAGTACTTC.

This chain joins TRBV2 and TRBJ2-3; TRBD2 might be the D (5 bases). The CDR3 sequence is 16 residues long. Germline CDR1 and CDR2: SNHLY and FYNNEI. V was clipped by 8 bases and J by 0 bases, with 18 bases between them. The CDR3 DNA sequence: TGTGCCAGCCGACCCCTCAGGAGGTACAGCACAGATACGCAGTATTTT. Encoded protein: CASRPLRRYSTDTQYF.

A single count supports this clonotype. This may arise from a read error, as a much more abundant clone is one base away. The genes are TRBV7-2 and TRBJ2-1; 12 nucleotides agree with TRBD2. This CDR3 contains 16 residues. Germline V gene sequence: CDR1 SGHTA, CDR2 FQGNSA. The CDR3 loop is CPSSLRPSGRGNEQFF. CDR3 nucleotides: TGTCCCAGCAGCTTAAGACCTAGCGGGAGGGGTAATGAGCAGTTCTTC. Full variable domain (outside the CDR3, taken from reference TRBV7-2 and TRBJ2-1): GAGVSQSPSNKVTEKGKDVELRCDPISGHTALYWYRQSLGQGLEFLIYFQGNSAPDKSGLPSDRFSAERTGGSVSTLTIQRTQQEDSAVYLCPSSLRPSGRGNEQFFGPGTRLTVL.

This chain uses TRBV5-5 with TRBJ2-7; either TRBD1 or TRBD2 may fit D (5 bases each). The length of the CDR3 is 15 residues. Germline CDR1 is SGHKS and CDR2 is YYEKEE (reference sequence). The germline V and J ends were trimmed by 4 bases and 0 bases, with 14 bases remaining between them. This CDR3 is CASSLGPLSSYEQYF. CDR3 DNA sequence: TGTGCCAGCAGCCTGGGACCGCTGAGCTCCTACGAGCAGTACTTC.

This clonotype was counted ten times or more. This chain connects TRBV7-9 to TRBJ2-1; D gene unclear. CDR1 and CDR2 from the germline V gene are SEHNR and FQNEAQ (reference sequence). Trimming pared 6 bases from V and 4 bases from J, leaving 10 bases between. The CDR3 contains 13 residues. The CDR3 protein is CASSRLWYNEQFF. CDR3 DNA: TGTGCCAGCAGTCGGCTGTGGTACAATGAGCAGTTCTTC.

At least ten counts were recorded for this clonotype. V gene TRBV28 combines with J gene TRBJ2-1, with D maybe TRBD1 (5 bases). Germline V gene data show CDR1 as MDHEN and CDR2 as SYDVKM. With 3 bases removed from V and 5 bases from J, the gap between germline ends came to 17 bases. The CDR3 consists of 16 residues. This chain's CDR3 is CASSLRWGSRNNEQFF. The CDR3 nucleotides read TGTGCCAGCAGTTTGCGTTGGGGCTCCCGTAACAATGAGCAGTTCTTC.

The chain combines TRBV6-1 with TRBJ2-1; 11 bases agree with TRBD2. Germline CDR1 is MNHNS and CDR2 is SASEGT. Germline trimming cut 7 bases from V and 7 bases from J; bases unmatched to any gene: 6. This CDR3 spans 14 amino acids. The CDR3 region has the DNA TGTGCCAGCACCCGACTAGCGGGATATAATGAGCAGTTCTTC. This encodes CASTRLAGYNEQFF.

This clonotype has just a few counts. The V call is TRBV7-2, the J call TRBJ2-7; the D is unclear. From germline, CDR1 is SGHTA and CDR2 FQGNSA. This CDR3 contains 11 residues. V was trimmed by 1 base and J by 6 bases, leaving 4 bases between them. The CDR3 loop is CASSLDREQYF. The CDR3 region has the DNA TGTGCCAGCAGCTTAGATCGCGAGCAGTACTTC.